This TCR beta chain was captured in a study of PD-1 blockade in classical Hodgkin lymphoma. Findings and limits, study-wide: CD4+ TCR diversity rose significantly by C4D1, and CD8+ TCR diversity did not. Healthy donors were reported to have higher baseline TCR diversity than newly diagnosed patients. Individuals who commenced nivolumab within less than 1 year of ASCT were excluded.

No patient escaped relapse after autologous stem cell transplantation, and brentuximab vedotin exposure varied. Each best response was a complete response, a partial response or progressive disease. Profiled with immunoSEQ multiplex PCR; TCRdb holds only in-frame clones, not every one. Of over 15,000 clones in the sample, over 80% were seen once. Concerning this clone: Its antigen remains unknown.

The receptor's source is a human donor with classical Hodgkin lymphoma. This specimen was peripheral blood mononuclear cells (PBMCs), taken before the second cycle of nivolumab.

The CDR3 reads CASEAGRTTPREQYF. The CDR3 DNA follows: TGTGCCAGCGAGGCCGGGCGGACTACTCCGAGGGAGCAGTACTTC. V gene TRBV28 combines with J gene TRBJ2-7, with D possibly matching TRBD2 (6 bases). The V and J ends lost 8 bases and 7 bases respectively, with 24 bases between them. The CDR3 is 15 amino acids. CDR1 and CDR2 from the germline V gene are MDHEN and SYDVKM. Full variable domain (remainder filled in from reference TRBV28 and TRBJ2-7): DVKVTQSSRYLVKRTGEKVFLECVQDMDHENMFWYRQDPGLGLRLIYFSYDVKMKEKGDIPEGYSVSREKKERFSLILESASTNQTSMYLCASEAGRTTPREQYFGPGTRLTVT.